This T cell receptor (beta chain) was identified in a study of blood T cell repertoires in COVID-19. Study information: Specimens from acute and convalescent COVID-19 originated in the United States, Italy and Spain. PBMCs, B-cell-depleted T cells, or T cells were the source of the cDNA or gDNA that made up the material.

In the original processing: The assay estimated nucleated cells by amplifying reference gene primers. Libraries were prepared by immunoSEQ multiplex PCR; TCRdb keeps only in-frame clonotypes and omits some of them. V and J calls and clone size come straight from that table; D and trimming were deduced from the DNA. The sample holds hundreds of thousands of clones; about 83% are singletons and the top ten take 1.3%. In its sample, this clone was seen once. The CDR3 length is 14 residues. V lost 3 bases, J lost 6 bases, and 14 bases lay in between. CDR1 is SEHNR and CDR2 is FQNEAQ in the germline V gene (reference sequence).

The receptor was derived from a woman in her 30s with COVID-19, enrolled during active disease. The sample consisted of peripheral blood. The V gene is TRBV7-9, the J gene TRBJ1-1; D perhaps matches TRBD1 (5 bases). The CDR3 sequence: CASSLVRERSEAFF. The CDR3 DNA reads TGTGCCAGCAGCTTGGTCAGGGAAAGGTCTGAAGCTTTCTTT. Full variable domain (missing parts from reference TRBV7-9 and TRBJ1-1): DTGVSQNPRHKITKRGQNVTFRCDPISEHNRLYWYRQTLGQGPEFLTYFQNEAQLEKSRLLSDRFSAERPKGSFSTLEIQRTEQGDSAMYLCASSLVRERSEAFFGQGTRLTVV.